Listed below are T cell receptor beta chains from one sample, sequenced in a study of control samples from healthy donors and cancer patients. Assay: immunoSEQ multiplex PCR; the TCRdb copy retains only in-frame clones and omits some. Of 130,000 to 150,000 clones in the sample, roughly 94% were seen once. The sequencing sample was made of PBMCs. The source is a man aged 60 to 75 with colorectal cancer. Each CDR3 is given with its conserved first and last residue. A D gene is named only where the DNA matches it firmly. Clone size appears in some rows only: once, few, many, or a class for an expanded clone.

TRBV6-5,TRBD1,TRBJ1-5,12,-,CASRTGLGPQHF,TGTGCCAGCCGGACAGGGCTTGGGCCCCAGCATTTT
TRBV7-9,-,TRBJ2-7,17,-,CASSKGVGAAERGEQYF,TGTGCCAGCAGCAAAGGGGTGGGGGCGGCCGAACGGGGGGAGCAGTACTTC
TRBV7-2,-,TRBJ2-7,12,-,CASSLGVGEQYF,TGTGCCAGCAGCTTAGGGGTCGGCGAGCAGTACTTC
TRBV19,-,TRBJ2-1,14,-,CASSIVAGRNEQFF,TGTGCCAGTAGTATAGTGGCCGGCCGCAATGAGCAGTTCTTC
TRBV7-9,-,TRBJ1-5,13,-,CASSSTGNQPQHF,TGTGCCAGCAGCTCTACAGGGAATCAGCCCCAGCATTTT
TRBV6-5,-,TRBJ1-2,13,-,CASTHGVDYGYTF,TGTGCCAGCACCCACGGGGTCGACTATGGCTACACCTTC
TRBV19,-,TRBJ2-7,14,-,CASSIMDSSYEQYF,TGTGCCAGTAGTATAATGGACAGCTCCTACGAGCAGTACTTC
TRBV30,-,TRBJ1-5,13,-,CAWSFSSNQPQHF,TGTGCCTGGAGTTTCAGTAGCAATCAGCCCCAGCATTTT
TRBV2,TRBD1,TRBJ1-2,12,-,CARATGGDGYTF,TGTGCCAGGGCGACAGGGGGAGATGGCTACACCTTC
TRBV6-1,-,TRBJ1-5,15,-,CASSEAHGGSQPQHF,TGTGCCAGCAGTGAAGCGCACGGAGGGAGTCAGCCCCAGCATTTT
TRBV21-1,-,TRBJ2-3,17,once,CASSLRDRGRFADTQYF,TGTGCCAGCAGCCTAAGGGACAGGGGGCGCTTCGCAGATACGCAGTATTTT
TRBV28,-,TRBJ1-5,15,-,CASSFASRSNQPQHF,TGTGCCAGCAGTTTCGCATCTCGGAGCAATCAGCCCCAGCATTTT
TRBV11-2,TRBD2,TRBJ2-1,15,-,CASSFGSGGAGEQFF,TGTGCCAGCAGCTTTGGTAGCGGGGGGGCCGGAGAGCAGTTCTTC
TRBV2,-,TRBJ1-4,14,once,CASSETTTNEKLFF,TGTGCCAGCAGTGAAACCACAACTAATGAAAAACTGTTTTTT
TRBV5-1,-,TRBJ2-7,16,few,CASSILSGTASYEQYF,TGCGCCAGCAGCATCCTATCGGGGACGGCCTCCTACGAGCAGTACTTC
TRBV30,-,TRBJ1-1,13,-,CACNWGRRTEAFF,TGTGCCTGCAACTGGGGGCGACGCACTGAAGCTTTCTTT
TRBV19,-,TRBJ1-5,18,-,CASSISPPGRLVNQPQHF,TGTGCCAGTAGTATTTCCCCCCCGGGACGGCTAGTCAATCAGCCCCAGCATTTT